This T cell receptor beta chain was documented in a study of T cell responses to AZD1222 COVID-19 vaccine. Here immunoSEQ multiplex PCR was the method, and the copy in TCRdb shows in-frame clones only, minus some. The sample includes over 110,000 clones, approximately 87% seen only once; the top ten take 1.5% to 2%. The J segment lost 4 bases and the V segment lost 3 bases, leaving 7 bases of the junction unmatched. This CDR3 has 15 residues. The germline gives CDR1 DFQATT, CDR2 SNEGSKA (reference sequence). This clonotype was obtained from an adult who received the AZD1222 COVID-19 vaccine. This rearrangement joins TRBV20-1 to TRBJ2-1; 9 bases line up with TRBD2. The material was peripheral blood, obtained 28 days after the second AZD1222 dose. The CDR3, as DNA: TGCAGTGCTAGTAGCGGGAGTAGGACTTACAATGAGCAGTTCTTC. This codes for CSASSGSRTYNEQFF.